The next 17 T cell receptor beta chains were all read from a single sample in a study of neurological immune-mediated disorders (dated by TCRdb to the late 2010s). Library generation was performed with 5' RACE. Instrument used: Illumina HiSeq 2500. The raw public data were reprocessed by TCRdb itself: fastp quality trimming at Q25, MiXCR clonotype calling, in-frame beta chains only. When rows share a CDR3 protein, they turn into one entry using the most common DNA and genes. Recorded for this sample are tens of thousands of distinct CDR3 sequences; 6% to 7.5% of them occurred a single time. The ten largest clones take up roughly 5.6% of the sample. Material for sequencing was CD4+ T cells from blood. These receptor sequences come from a middle-aged man in good health.

Ten or more counts support this clonotype. The chain couples TRBV5-1 to TRBJ1-5, with a weak D call TRBD1 (6 bases). This CDR3 region has 14 residues. Germline V gene data show CDR1 as SGHRS and CDR2 as YFSETQ. V dropped 4 bases and J dropped 0 bases, with 8 bases sitting between them. The CDR3 spells CASSPDSSNQPQHF. In DNA form, the CDR3 reads TGCGCCAGCAGCCCGGACAGTAGCAATCAGCCCCAGCATTTT.

This clonotype occurred many times. This chain links TRBV20-1 with TRBJ2-1, with 9 bases lining up with TRBD1. CDR1 DFQATT and CDR2 SNEGSKA come from the germline V gene (reference sequence). V was clipped by 0 bases and J by 12 bases; unmatched bases: 9. The CDR3 has 14 residues. The CDR3 sequence: CSARDLLGTGRQFF. The DNA for the CDR3 is TGCAGTGCTAGAGACTTACTCGGGACAGGGAGGCAGTTCTTC.

This clonotype was seen repeatedly, ten times or more. J is TRBJ2-7 and V is TRBV20-1; D is ambiguous. Trimming removed 1 base from V and 2 bases from J, with 15 bases in between. Germline V gives CDR1 DFQATT, CDR2 SNEGSKA (reference sequence). CDR3 length: 15 residues. The CDR3 region has the DNA TGCAGTGCTAGAGCCCTCGGCAGGTCAGCCTACGAGCAGTACTTC. Amino acid sequence: CSARALGRSAYEQYF.

By sample share, this clonotype is medium-sized. The rearrangement uses TRBV5-6 and TRBJ2-5, with D maybe TRBD1 (6 bases). The CDR3 runs to 15 residues. V was trimmed by 9 bases and J by 4 bases, leaving 22 bases between them. Per the germline V gene, CDR1 is SGHDT and CDR2 is YYEEEE. The CDR3 nucleotides are TGTGCCACCATGCCAAGGGCCCAGGGGTTAGAGACCCAGTACTTC. Translated: CATMPRAQGLETQYF.

This chain connects TRBV18 to TRBJ2-7, with 10 bases identical to TRBD1. The CDR3 loop spans 22 amino acids. J was trimmed by 0 bases and V by 2 bases; bases with no gene match: 22. Germline V lookup: CDR1 KGHSH, CDR2 LQKENI. CDR3 protein: CASSPSKIKGTGAYPPSYEQYF. The CDR3 DNA sequence: TGTGCCAGCTCACCATCTAAAATAAAAGGGACAGGGGCGTACCCCCCCTCCTACGAGCAGTACTTC.

Note on this clonotype: One end of the junction fails to match germline, which may point to a read error. The V gene is TRBV19, the J gene TRBJ2-1; 9 bases map to TRBD1. The germline gives CDR1 LNHDA, CDR2 SQIVND (reference sequence). The CDR3 runs 14 residues. DNA of the CDR3: TGTGCCAGCAGTATCATGGGACAGGGCAATGAGCAGTTCTTC. It translates to CASSIMGQGNEQFF.

There are many counts of this clonotype. The CDR3 DNA reads TGCGCCAGCAGCTTGGGTACTAGCGGACCCTACAATGAGCAGTTCTTC. Translation: CASSLGTSGPYNEQFF. The chain has TRBV5-1 and TRBJ2-1; TRBD2 matches 8 bases. Germline values: CDR1 SGHRS, CDR2 YFSETQ. V shed 0 bases, J shed 2 bases, and the junction held 4 bases outside the gene matches. This CDR3 region has 16 residues.

This clonotype has a handful of counts. V gene TRBV7-9 combines with J gene TRBJ2-1; 9 nucleotides line up with TRBD1. Trimming cost V 1 base and J 10 bases; bases outside gene matches: 5. Germline values: CDR1 SEHNR, CDR2 FQNEAQ (reference sequence). The CDR3 is 14 residues long. CDR3 loop: CASSLESGTGEQFF. In DNA form, the CDR3 reads TGTGCCAGCAGCTTAGAGAGCGGGACAGGGGAGCAGTTCTTC.

This clonotype was seen at least ten times. This chain connects TRBV29-1 to TRBJ2-7; 10 bases match TRBD1. J gave up 7 bases and V 6 bases, and 9 bases lay outside the gene matches. The CDR3 sequence is 13 residues long. CDR1 and CDR2 (germline): SQVTM, ANQGSEA. In nucleotides, the CDR3 is TGCAGCGTCAACCGGGACAGGGGTGGGGAGCAGTACTTC. Its translation: CSVNRDRGGEQYF.

This clonotype was counted at least ten times. The chain is built from TRBV7-2 and TRBJ1-2; the D gene is possibly TRBD1 (6 bases). V shed 5 bases and J shed 1 base, with 8 bases lying between them. The CDR3 is 13 residues long. Germline lookup yields CDR1 SGHTA and CDR2 FQGNSA. The CDR3 DNA follows: TGTGCCAGCAGCCTGGACAGTAACTATGGCTACACCTTC. It yields the protein CASSLDSNYGYTF.

This clonotype has a count of ten or more. The rearrangement joins TRBV5-1 to TRBJ1-5; D may be TRBD1 (5 bases). This CDR3 has 14 residues. Trimming took 4 bases from V and 7 from J, leaving 15 bases between them. Per germline, CDR1 SGHRS and CDR2 YFSETQ. CDR3 sequence: CASSPDSTGQPQHF. For the CDR3, the DNA is TGCGCCAGCAGCCCTGACAGCACCGGGCAGCCCCAGCATTTT.

In this sample, this clonotype turned up many times. The rearrangement uses TRBV7-2 and TRBJ2-1, with TRBD2 as a possible D gene (5 bases). Per the germline V gene, CDR1 is SGHTA and CDR2 is FQGNSA. Trimming shortened V by 0 bases and J by 3 bases, and 9 bases separated the two germline ends. This CDR3 region has 15 residues. CDR3 DNA: TGTGCCAGCAGCTTAGCCGTGCGGGTCTACAATGAGCAGTTCTTC. It encodes CASSLAVRVYNEQFF.

Only a few counts were recorded for this clonotype. CDR3 sequence: CASGSPGTAAYEQYF. The CDR3 DNA sequence: TGCGCCAGCGGCTCCCCCGGGACGGCCGCCTACGAGCAGTACTTC. The chain carries TRBV5-1 and TRBJ2-7; D possibly matches TRBD1 or TRBD2 (5 bases each). The germline V gene has CDR1 SGHRS and CDR2 YFSETQ. Trimming pared 7 bases from V and 2 bases from J, leaving 19 bases between. CDR3 length: 15 amino acids.

This clonotype was seen ten or more times. The V call is TRBV4-2, the J call TRBJ1-5; the D is unclear. The germline V gene encodes CDR1 LGHNA and CDR2 YNFKEQ. This CDR3 is built from 13 residues. Deletions cut 3 bases from V and 5 bases from J, with 8 bases between. The CDR3 here is CASSQFLDQPQHF. Written as DNA, the CDR3 is TGTGCCAGCAGCCAGTTCTTAGATCAGCCCCAGCATTTT.

This clonotype came up many times. The chain combines TRBV28 with TRBJ2-1, with D perhaps assigned TRBD1 or TRBD2 (5 bases each). V was clipped by 5 bases and J by 4 bases, with 12 bases between them. Germline CDR1 reads MDHEN; CDR2 reads SYDVKM. CDR3 length: 14 residues. CDR3 in DNA: TGTGCCAGCAGTCATCTTTGGGGGTACAATGAGCAGTTCTTC. This sequence encodes CASSHLWGYNEQFF.

This clonotype appeared many times. The CDR3 is CSVPGAGGGTDTQYF. CDR3 DNA sequence: TGCAGCGTCCCAGGGGCAGGCGGGGGCACAGATACGCAGTATTTT. The genes are TRBV29-1 and TRBJ2-3; D could derive from TRBD1 or TRBD2 (6 bases each). V lost 6 bases and J 1 base, leaving 17 bases between the germline ends. The CDR3 length is 15 residues. Per the germline V gene, CDR1 is SQVTM and CDR2 is ANQGSEA.

This clonotype appeared many times. The gene calls are TRBV20-1 and TRBJ2-3; D not resolved. Trimming took 1 base from V and 4 from J, leaving 18 bases between them. The CDR3 is 16 residues long. Germline assignment: CDR1 DFQATT and CDR2 SNEGSKA (reference sequence). The CDR3 region has the DNA TGCAGTGCTAGAGTTCCTGGGTCTGGGTCCGCAGATACGCAGTATTTT. Translating gives CSARVPGSGSADTQYF.